This passage covers 30 T cell receptor beta chains from one sample sequenced in a study of T cells in Graves' hyperthyroidism and ophthalmopathy (dated by TCRdb to the late 2010s). The library was generated by multiplex PCR. The instrument was an Illumina HiSeq 2000. The TCR beta CDR3 regions were amplified from the RNA transcripts. For the first round of RT-PCR on the TCR CDR3, the HTBI primer set was used together with the Qiagen OneStep RT-PCR kit. Starting from the raw public reads, TCRdb applied fastp trimming at Q25, assembled clones with MiXCR and retained in-frame beta chains. Rows with one shared CDR3 protein collapse into an entry with the most common genes and DNA. The sample profile shows around 56,000 distinct CDR3 sequences; roughly 49% of them were found once. The ten largest clonotypes hold around 12% of the sample. Source material: blood. The origin of the receptors is a woman aged 25-40 years with Graves' ophthalmopathy.

Ten or more counts support this clonotype. The V gene is TRBV28, the J gene TRBJ1-2; unclear D gene. The V gene's germline CDR1 is MDHEN and CDR2 SYDVKM. This CDR3 has 13 amino acids. Trimming pared 2 bases from V and 4 bases from J, leaving 8 bases between. The CDR3 loop reads CASSLGFSYGYTF. In nucleotides, the CDR3 is TGTGCCAGCAGTTTAGGGTTCAGCTATGGCTACACCTTC.

This clonotype was recorded many times. The V and J genes are TRBV6-1 and TRBJ2-5; 9 nucleotides agree with TRBD2. V lost 9 bases, J lost 4 bases, and 6 bases stayed unmatched. Germline V gene lookup returns CDR1 MNHNS and CDR2 SASEGT. The CDR3 runs 13 residues. In nucleotides, the CDR3 is TGTGCCAGTGTAGCGGGAGTCCCAGAGACCCAGTACTTC. It is translated as CASVAGVPETQYF.

As to this clonotype: Because it lacks the conserved phenylalanine or tryptophan at the end, this CDR3 is likely a read error. The gene calls are TRBV6-1 and TRBJ1-1, with D possibly being TRBD1 (5 bases). CDR3 length: 13 residues. V was clipped by 7 bases and J by 11 bases, with 20 bases between them. CDR1 is MNHNS and CDR2 is SASEGT in the germline V gene. For the CDR3, the DNA is TGTGCCAGCAATTCACGGGGCCCCAAGACGGCTTTCTCT. Amino acid sequence: CASNSRGPKTAFS.

V usage is TRBV29-1 and J usage is TRBJ1-1; D might be TRBD1 (5 bases). The CDR3 runs 15 residues. Germline V CDR1 and CDR2: SQVTM, ANQGSEA. V was pared by 4 bases and J by 4 bases, with 19 bases between. CDR3 loop: CSVVRGIGQTTEAFF. The CDR3 DNA is TGCAGCGTTGTTCGGGGGATAGGGCAGACCACTGAAGCTTTCTTT.

The J gene is TRBJ2-2, the V gene TRBV20-1; 7 bases are a match to TRBD1. Germline values: CDR1 DFQATT, CDR2 SNEGSKA (reference sequence). The trim removed 3 bases at V and 1 base at J, leaving 2 bases unmatched. The CDR3 contains 14 residues. The CDR3 loop reads CSASWDRNTGELFF. DNA of the CDR3: TGCAGTGCTAGTTGGGACAGGAACACCGGGGAGCTGTTTTTT.

This clonotype was counted many times. The genes are TRBV5-5 and TRBJ1-5, with D possibly being TRBD1 (6 bases). The CDR3 spans 17 residues. Germline V gene lookup returns CDR1 SGHKS and CDR2 YYEKEE (reference sequence). Between the trimmed V and J ends, which lost 0 bases and 5 bases, there was a span of 18 bases. Here the CDR3 DNA reads TGTGCCAGCAGCTTGGCCCAGGGGTTTTTAGAGGATCAGCCCCAGCATTTT. It codes for CASSLAQGFLEDQPQHF.

This clonotype has a count of ten or more. The chain couples TRBV2 to TRBJ2-3; TRBD2 agrees at 12 bases. Per germline, CDR1 SNHLY and CDR2 FYNNEI. CDR3 length: 15 residues. Trimming at V came to 7 bases and at J to 2 bases, leaving 4 bases not matched to a gene. CDR3 protein: CASTGTSGYTDTQYF. CDR3 DNA sequence: TGTGCCAGCACTGGGACTAGCGGGTACACAGATACGCAGTATTTT.

A remark on this clonotype: The junction differs from germline at one of its ends, possibly a read error. The chain employs TRBV10-2 and TRBJ2-5; D remains ambiguous. In germline, CDR1 is WSHSY, CDR2 SAAADI. The CDR3 sequence is 9 residues long. CDR3 sequence: CASQETRYF. CDR3 in DNA: TGCGCCAGCCAAGAGACCCGGTACTTC.

The table lists this clonotype with many counts. The chain carries TRBV7-3 and TRBJ2-2; D is undetermined. The germline V gene encodes CDR1 SGHTA and CDR2 FQGTGA. CDR3 length equals 13 residues. Deletions cut 2 bases from V and 7 bases from J, with 8 bases between. CDR3 region: CASSLSADGELFF. DNA for the CDR3: TGTGCCAGCAGCTTATCGGCGGACGGGGAGCTGTTTTTT.

A word on this clonotype: Being one base from a much bigger clone, this may be a read error. The chain employs TRBV6-1 and TRBJ1-1, with D uncertain. The CDR3 sequence is 14 residues long. V was shortened by 7 bases and J by 2 bases, with 14 bases between the two germline ends. Germline CDR1 MNHNS, CDR2 SASEGT. The CDR3 nucleotides are TGTGCCAGCACATCTGGTTGTTCAAACACTGAAGCTTTCTTT. Amino acids: CASTSGCSNTEAFF.

J is TRBJ2-7 and V is TRBV4-1; the D gene is possibly TRBD2 (7 bases). The V gene's germline CDR1 is MGHRA and CDR2 YSYEKL. Trimming removed 1 base at V and 7 bases at J, with 17 bases between. The CDR3 runs 15 residues. CDR3 DNA sequence: TGCGCCAGCAGCCAAGCAGGCGGCGGGGGCCTAGAGCAGTACGTC. Amino acid sequence: CASSQAGGGGLEQYV.

The rearrangement joins TRBV7-8 to TRBJ1-2, with D perhaps TRBD1 (5 bases). This CDR3 comprises 12 residues. V lost 8 bases and J lost 4, with 11 bases in between. Germline CDR1 is SGHVS and CDR2 is FQNEAQ. For the CDR3, the DNA is TGTGCCAGCGAGGGACGTGGCTATGGCTACACCTTC. It yields the protein CASEGRGYGYTF. The full variable domain, completed using reference TRBV7-8 and TRBJ1-2, is GAGVSQSPRYKVAKRGQDVALRCDPISGHVSLFWYQQALGQGPEFLTYFQNEAQLDKSGLPSDRFFAERPEGSVSTLKIQRTQQEDSAVYLCASEGRGYGYTFGSGTRLTVV.

The chain joins TRBV2 to TRBJ2-7; D is unresolved. Germline CDR1 SNHLY, CDR2 FYNNEI. The germline V and J ends were trimmed by 4 bases and 2 bases, with 6 bases remaining between them. The CDR3 loop spans 12 amino acids. CDR3 bases: TGTGCCAGCAGTGTGGACGCCTACGAGCAGTACTTC. This gives the protein CASSVDAYEQYF. The entire variable domain, with the rest obtained from reference TRBV2 and TRBJ2-7, is as follows: EPEVTQTPSHQVTQMGQEVILRCVPISNHLYFYWYRQILGQKVEFLVSFYNNEISEKSEIFDDQFSVERPDGSNFTLKIRSTKLEDSAMYFCASSVDAYEQYFGPGTRLTVT.

There are many counts of this clonotype. The rearrangement uses TRBV28 and TRBJ1-5; D is possibly TRBD1 (5 bases). Germline values: CDR1 MDHEN, CDR2 SYDVKM. V lost 3 bases to trimming and J lost 6 bases, with 6 bases between them. CDR3 length equals 12 residues. The CDR3 loop reads CASSFGTQPQHF. DNA of the CDR3: TGTGCCAGCAGTTTTGGGACTCAGCCCCAGCATTTT.

Details on this clonotype: A much bigger clone sits one base away, suggesting this may be a read error. V gene TRBV6-5 combines with J gene TRBJ2-7; no definite D call. The CDR3 spans 15 residues. The germline V gene has CDR1 MNHEY and CDR2 SVGAGI. This chain's CDR3 is CASRKGRTPAYGQYF. The CDR3 nucleotides are TGTGCCAGCAGAAAGGGCAGAACACCAGCCTACGGGCAGTACTTC.

This clonotype occurred once. Here the CDR3 omits its conserved ending phenylalanine or tryptophan, so a read error is the likely source. The chain uses TRBV20-1 and TRBJ2-3; 11 nucleotides match TRBD2. Germline trimming cut 0 bases from V and 11 bases from J; bases unmatched to any gene: 19. CDR1 is DFQATT, CDR2 SNEGSKA, per germline (reference sequence). The CDR3 has 18 residues. The CDR3 DNA reads as TGCAGTGCTAGAGATGAACATGGGGGACTAGCGGCCTACAATGAGCAGTATTGT. Translated: CSARDEHGGLAAYNEQYC.

This clonotype was counted at least ten times. The chain recombines TRBV11-2 with TRBJ2-7, with a tentative D call TRBD2 (6 bases). V was cut by 1 base and J by 2 bases, with 15 bases left in between. The CDR3 runs to 16 residues. Germline values: CDR1 SGHAT, CDR2 FQNNGV. CDR3 sequence: CASSLGAGSSAYEQYF. The CDR3 DNA sequence: TGTGCCAGCAGCTTAGGTGCGGGATCGAGCGCCTACGAGCAGTACTTC. Supplemented by reference TRBV11-2 and TRBJ2-7, the full variable domain reads EAGVAQSPRYKIIEKRQSVAFWCNPISGHATLYWYQQILGQGPKLLIQFQNNGVVDDSQLPKDRFSAERLKGVDSTLKIQPAKLEDSAVYLCASSLGAGSSAYEQYFGPGTRLTVT.

This rearrangement joins TRBV7-9 to TRBJ1-1; D ambiguous. Germline V gene lookup returns CDR1 SEHNR and CDR2 FQNEAQ (reference sequence). The CDR3 sequence is 10 residues long. V lost 3 bases and J 11 bases, leaving 7 bases between the germline ends. CDR3 residues: CASSLRKAFF. CDR3 DNA sequence: TGTGCCAGCAGCTTGAGGAAGGCTTTCTTT.

The CDR3 nucleotides read TGTGCCAGCAGAGCTACAGGGACGGCGGACGAGCAGTACTTC. Amino acids: CASRATGTADEQYF. The gene calls are TRBV28 and TRBJ2-7; maybe TRBD1 (6 bases). The CDR3 consists of 14 residues. The germline CDR1 and CDR2 sequences are MDHEN and SYDVKM. V dropped 6 bases and J dropped 5 bases, with 17 bases sitting between them.

This clonotype was counted many times. This chain links TRBV20-1 with TRBJ2-2; TRBD1 agrees at 9 bases. Germline V gives CDR1 DFQATT, CDR2 SNEGSKA (reference sequence). The CDR3 covers 14 residues. J was trimmed by 1 base and V by 6 bases; bases with no gene match: 3. The CDR3 reads CSAPTGGNTGELFF. The CDR3 nucleotides read TGCAGTGCACCGACAGGGGGGAACACCGGGGAGCTGTTTTTT.

The sample holds many counts of this clonotype. The gene calls are TRBV12-3 or TRBV12-4 and TRBJ1-5; TRBD1 matches 7 bases. V lost 6 bases, J lost 6 bases, and 5 bases stayed unmatched. The CDR3 sequence is 13 residues long. Here the CDR3 reads CASRGTVGQPQHF. CDR3 bases: TGTGCCAGCAGGGGGACAGTTGGTCAGCCCCAGCATTTT.

This clonotype was seen ten or more times. The rearrangement links TRBV28 to TRBJ1-2; D is uncertain. The germline V gene has CDR1 MDHEN and CDR2 SYDVKM. The CDR3 runs 17 residues. The V and J ends lost 5 bases and 0 bases respectively, with 19 bases between them. The CDR3 is CASSRSRLGTPNYGYTF. Here the CDR3 DNA reads TGTGCCAGCAGTCGATCCCGTCTAGGCACTCCTAACTATGGCTACACCTTC.

In its sample, this clonotype was seen many times. This chain links TRBV6-5 with TRBJ2-3; D gene uncertain. Between the trimmed V and J ends, which lost 2 bases and 4 bases, there was a span of 7 bases. Germline V gene sequence: CDR1 MNHEY, CDR2 SVGAGI. The CDR3 has 13 residues. CDR3 DNA: TGTGCCAGCAGTTACGAGTATGCAGATACGCAGTATTTT. Amino acid sequence: CASSYEYADTQYF.

This clonotype was observed many times. The V gene is TRBV19, the J gene TRBJ2-6, with unresolved D. The germline CDR1 and CDR2 sequences are LNHDA and SQIVND (reference sequence). The CDR3 length is 14 residues. The V end was cut by 5 bases, the J end by 2 bases, with 7 bases between. CDR3 region: CASSPDTGANVLTF. CDR3 bases: TGTGCCAGTAGTCCGGATACTGGGGCCAACGTCCTGACTTTC. Filled out from reference TRBV19 and TRBJ2-6, the complete variable domain reads DGGITQSPKYLFRKEGQNVTLSCEQNLNHDAMYWYRQDPGQGLRLIYYSQIVNDFQKGDIAEGYSVSREKKESFPLTVTSAQKNPTAFYLCASSPDTGANVLTFGAGSRLTVL.

This sequence joins TRBV20-1 and TRBJ2-7; D call uncertain. The CDR3 sequence is 12 residues long. CDR1 DFQATT and CDR2 SNEGSKA come from the germline V gene (reference sequence). V shed 6 bases and J shed 0 bases, with 9 bases lying between them. The CDR3, as DNA: TGCAGTGCACCTCCGTGCTCCTACGAGCAGTACTTC. Translated: CSAPPCSYEQYF.

Details on this clonotype: At one boundary the junction diverges from the germline segment, which might be a read error. V usage is TRBV9 and J usage is TRBJ2-2, with a possible D match to TRBD2 (5 bases). Looked up from germline, CDR1 is SGDLS and CDR2 is YYNGEE. The CDR3 runs to 16 residues. CDR3 nucleotide sequence: TGTGCCAGCAGCGTTCTAGCTGGGTTTAACAACGGGGAGCTGTTTTTT. This sequence encodes CASSVLAGFNNGELFF.

Points on this clonotype: The junction does not match germline at one end; this may be a read error. This rearrangement joins TRBV19 to TRBJ1-5; TRBD1 matches 10 bases. This CDR3 spans 18 amino acids. Germline V gene lookup returns CDR1 LNHDA and CDR2 SQIVND (reference sequence). The CDR3 DNA sequence: TGTGCCAGTAGTCCCCAGACAGGGGGCGGGGTGCCGCATCAGCCCCAGCATTTC. This codes for CASSPQTGGGVPHQPQHF.

This clonotype has ten or more counts. This chain joins TRBV13 and TRBJ2-1; the match to TRBD2 covers 7 bases. CDR1 PRHDT and CDR2 FYEKMQ come from the germline V gene (reference sequence). CDR3 length equals 14 residues. After removal of 0 bases from V and 5 bases from J, the junction contained 1 base not matched to a gene. The CDR3 sequence: CASSLGLADNEQFF. CDR3 DNA: TGTGCCAGCAGCTTAGGCCTAGCGGACAATGAGCAGTTCTTC.

This clonotype was seen many times. The genes are TRBV5-1 and TRBJ2-5; tentative D call: TRBD2 (5 bases). The CDR3 loop spans 14 amino acids. V was clipped by 4 bases and J by 2 bases, with 12 bases between them. CDR1 SGHRS and CDR2 YFSETQ come from the germline V gene. The CDR3: CASSLGGSQETQYF. The CDR3 DNA reads as TGCGCCAGCAGCCTGGGCGGGTCTCAAGAGACCCAGTACTTC.

This clonotype was picked up many times. The rearrangement uses TRBV7-9 and TRBJ2-1; TRBD2 agrees at 10 bases. The V gene end was trimmed by 1 base and the J gene end by 3 bases; junction bases not matched to a gene: 0. The CDR3 covers 15 residues. The germline CDR1 and CDR2 sequences are SEHNR and FQNEAQ (reference sequence). CDR3 nucleotides: TGTGCCAGCAGCTTAGGGACTAGCGGCTACAATGAGCAGTTCTTC. It translates to CASSLGTSGYNEQFF. Variable domain in full (rest from reference TRBV7-9 and TRBJ2-1): DTGVSQNPRHKITKRGQNVTFRCDPISEHNRLYWYRQTLGQGPEFLTYFQNEAQLEKSRLLSDRFSAERPKGSFSTLEIQRTEQGDSAMYLCASSLGTSGYNEQFFGPGTRLTVL.